This TCR beta chain derives from a study of post-analysis software for immune sequencing data. Study observations and caveats: Pronounced co-clustering by F measure was evident among identically batched samples. The five TRBV segments detected at higher frequency in patients than in controls included TRBV5-6, TRBV5-1 and TRBV20-1. Normalized Chao1 diversity was significantly reduced in patients versus controls.

TCR beta cDNA libraries included unique molecular identifiers. A population of about 0.85 to 11 million T cells gave rise to roughly 0.5 million cDNA molecules. TCRdb redid the calling of the PCR reads with MiXCR, one entry per CDR3 protein. The sample lists approximately 350,000 distinct CDR3 sequences, roughly 38% occurring once. With regard to this clonotype: Its antigen is currently unknown.

Germline V CDR1 and CDR2: SGHAT, FQNNGV. V lost 2 bases to trimming and J lost 1 base; unmatched junction nucleotides: 2. The CDR3 extends over 16 amino acids. V and J are TRBV11-2 and TRBJ2-5; 12 nucleotides align to TRBD1. The sequenced material came from blood. This sequence originates from a girl aged 5-17 years with multiple sclerosis. CDR3 bases: TGTGCCAGCAGCTTAATGGGACAGGGGGCCCAAGAGACCCAGTACTTC. It translates to CASSLMGQGAQETQYF.